This passage covers 21 T cell receptor beta chains from one sample sequenced in a study of cytomegalovirus exposure and HLA in healthy donors (dated by TCRdb to the late 2010s). Libraries were prepared through the immunoSEQ multiplex PCR assay. For the multiplex PCR, a mixture combining 60 forward primers for TCR Vbeta segments and 13 reverse primers for TCR Jbeta segments was used. The table was pulled from immuneACCESS by TCRdb, which kept in-frame rearrangements only. Such tables lose some clones; where checked, under half of the loss comes from unresolved V genes, and the rest has no known cause. For this sample the table gives some 150,000 clones, of which 78% were detected only once. The top ten hold approximately 2.8% of the sample. Sequenced sample: PBMCs. The source is a male donor in good health and CMV-seronegative.

The V call is TRBV30, the J call TRBJ2-7; no reliable D call. V was pared by 3 bases and J by 1 base, with 10 bases between. The CDR3 consists of 13 residues. Germline values: CDR1 GTSNPN, CDR2 SVGIG (reference sequence). CDR3 in amino acids: CAWRAGVSYEQYF. In DNA form, the CDR3 reads TGTGCCTGGAGGGCAGGCGTTTCCTACGAGCAGTACTTC.

V gene TRBV5-6 combines with J gene TRBJ2-1; TRBD2 matches 8 bases. V dropped 1 base and J dropped 5; count of bases not matched to a gene: 5. Germline V gene lookup returns CDR1 SGHDT and CDR2 YYEEEE. The CDR3 consists of 15 residues. This CDR3 is CASSLSGGGHNEQFF. DNA for the CDR3: TGTGCCAGCAGCTTGTCGGGGGGGGGCCACAATGAGCAGTTCTTC.

The CDR3 is CASSQETRTAGNTIYF. DNA of the CDR3: TGTGCCAGCAGCCAAGAGACCCGGACAGCTGGAAACACCATATATTTT. This chain links TRBV4-2 with TRBJ1-3; possibly TRBD1 for D (6 bases). Trimming cost V 0 bases and J 2 bases, with 11 bases left between them. CDR1 and CDR2 from the germline V gene are LGHNA and YNFKEQ. This CDR3 contains 16 residues.

This clone turned up a few times. V gene TRBV13 combines with J gene TRBJ2-7, with D perhaps matching TRBD1 (6 bases). The CDR3 is 16 residues long. Germline V gene data show CDR1 as PRHDT and CDR2 as FYEKMQ (reference sequence). V was clipped by 1 base and J by 2 bases, with 15 bases between them. CDR3 in DNA: TGTGCCAGCAGCTTAGCCCAAACAGGGAAAGCCTACGAGCAGTACTTC. Its protein product is CASSLAQTGKAYEQYF.

This chain joins TRBV19 and TRBJ2-5, with 7 bases lining up with TRBD1. In germline, CDR1 is LNHDA, CDR2 SQIVND (reference sequence). With 2 bases clipped from V and 5 bases from J, the junction kept 14 bases outside the gene matches. This CDR3 has 17 residues. The CDR3 is CASSIREARGLMETQYF. The DNA of the CDR3 is TGTGCCAGTAGTATAAGGGAAGCCAGGGGGTTGATGGAGACCCAGTACTTC.

The chain joins TRBV19 to TRBJ1-5, with a possible D match to TRBD1 (5 bases). V lost 3 bases, J lost 0 bases, and 15 bases lay in between. Germline CDR1 reads LNHDA; CDR2 reads SQIVND (reference sequence). The CDR3 sequence is 17 residues long. The CDR3 DNA is TGTGCCAGTAGTATCCATGTGCCACAGGCTAGCAATCAGCCCCAGCATTTT. This sequence encodes CASSIHVPQASNQPQHF. Full variable domain (rest looked up from reference TRBV19 and TRBJ1-5): DGGITQSPKYLFRKEGQNVTLSCEQNLNHDAMYWYRQDPGQGLRLIYYSQIVNDFQKGDIAEGYSVSREKKESFPLTVTSAQKNPTAFYLCASSIHVPQASNQPQHFGDGTRLSIL.

The chain carries TRBV4-3 and TRBJ1-2, with unresolved D. Germline V CDR1 and CDR2: LGHNA, YSLEER. Trimming removed 0 bases from V and 4 bases from J, with 12 bases in between. The CDR3 spans 15 residues. CDR3 in DNA: TGCGCCAGCAGCCAAGATAGCGTAGGGCTCTATGGCTACACCTTC. Amino acid sequence: CASSQDSVGLYGYTF.

This clone occurred a few times. This rearrangement joins TRBV5-3 to TRBJ1-2, with 7 bases aligning to TRBD1. TRBV5-3 is designated an ORF whose function remains uncertain. CDR3 length equals 16 residues. With 2 bases clipped from V and 2 bases from J, the junction kept 9 bases outside the gene matches. In DNA form, the CDR3 reads TGTGCCAGAAGCTTCTCCCGGGACAGCCAGAACTATGGCTACACCTTC. Translated: CARSFSRDSQNYGYTF.

The rearrangement joins TRBV7-2 to TRBJ1-2, with TRBD1 matching 9 bases. The CDR3 length is 15 residues. From germline, CDR1 is SGHTA and CDR2 FQGNSA. Trimming at V came to 5 bases and at J to 5 bases, leaving 9 bases not matched to a gene. CDR3 amino acids: CASSPSGTGPYGYTF. The CDR3 nucleotides are TGTGCCAGCAGCCCCTCCGGGACAGGGCCATATGGCTACACCTTC.

This clone has a handful of counts. This chain joins TRBV7-9 and TRBJ1-1; a possible D gene is TRBD1 (5 bases). Per the germline V gene, CDR1 is SEHNR and CDR2 is FQNEAQ (reference sequence). Between the trimmed V and J ends, which lost 0 bases and 11 bases, there was a span of 10 bases. The CDR3 has 12 amino acids. The CDR3 DNA reads TGTGCCAGCAGCTTAGCCGGGGGTGACGCTTTCTTT. Protein: CASSLAGGDAFF.

V usage is TRBV30 and J usage is TRBJ1-3; 12 bases fit TRBD1. The V and J ends lost 2 bases and 5 bases, in that order; junction bases with no gene match: 7. The CDR3 runs to 16 residues. Per germline, CDR1 GTSNPN and CDR2 SVGIG (reference sequence). CDR3 sequence reads: CAWSSWGQGARNTIYF. The CDR3 nucleotides read TGTGCCTGGAGTTCTTGGGGACAGGGGGCAAGAAACACCATATATTTT.

Here the CDR3 DNA reads TGTGCCAGTAGTATTGGCAGGGGCTACACCGGGGAGCTGTTTTTT. Translating it yields CASSIGRGYTGELFF. The chain couples TRBV19 to TRBJ2-2, with a weak D call TRBD1 (6 bases). Trimming stripped 3 bases from V and 3 bases from J, with 11 bases between. CDR1 and CDR2 from the germline V gene are LNHDA and SQIVND (reference sequence). The CDR3 covers 15 residues.

The chain couples TRBV9 to TRBJ2-1; TRBD2 matches 8 bases. CDR3 length: 15 amino acids. Germline V gene data show CDR1 as SGDLS and CDR2 as YYNGEE. The trim removed 0 bases at V and 5 bases at J, leaving 4 bases unmatched. CDR3 DNA: TGTGCCAGCAGCGTAGACGGGAGGGCCCACAATGAGCAGTTCTTC. Amino acids: CASSVDGRAHNEQFF. The variable domain in full, completed from reference TRBV9 and TRBJ2-1, reads DSGVTQTPKHLITATGQRVTLRCSPRSGDLSVYWYQQSLDQGLQFLIQYYNGEERAKGNILERFSAQQFPDLHSELNLSSLELGDSALYFCASSVDGRAHNEQFFGPGTRLTVL.

On this clone: Since the CDR3 does not end with the conserved phenylalanine or tryptophan, this likely comes from a read error. The chain recombines TRBV5-4 with TRBJ2-7, with a weak D call TRBD2 (5 bases). The V gene's germline CDR1 is SGHNT and CDR2 YYREEE (reference sequence). V was pared by 0 bases and J by 0 bases, with 10 bases between. The CDR3 has 15 residues. Here the CDR3 DNA reads TGTGCCAGCAGCTTGGCTACGGGGAGCTCCTACGAGCAGTACCTC. This codes for CASSLATGSSYEQYL.

The chain uses TRBV15 and TRBJ2-5, with D uncertain. Germline V lookup: CDR1 LNHNV, CDR2 YYDKDF (reference sequence). The CDR3 loop spans 16 amino acids. With 0 bases removed from V and 1 base from J, the gap between germline ends came to 12 bases. CDR3 DNA sequence: TGTGCCACCAGCAGAGATCGAAGCGCAACCCAAGAGACCCAGTACTTC. Residues: CATSRDRSATQETQYF.

The chain has TRBV19 and TRBJ1-2; D unclear. In germline, CDR1 is LNHDA, CDR2 SQIVND (reference sequence). V shed 2 bases and J shed 4 bases, with 17 bases lying between them. CDR3 size: 16 residues. The CDR3, as DNA: TGTGCCAGTAGTATAACGATAACAGTAATCTCCTATGGCTACACCTTC. Translation gives CASSITITVISYGYTF. The full variable domain, completed using reference TRBV19 and TRBJ1-2, is DGGITQSPKYLFRKEGQNVTLSCEQNLNHDAMYWYRQDPGQGLRLIYYSQIVNDFQKGDIAEGYSVSREKKESFPLTVTSAQKNPTAFYLCASSITITVISYGYTFGSGTRLTVV.

The J gene is TRBJ2-5, the V gene TRBV5-1; TRBD2 might be the D (5 bases). Per the germline V gene, CDR1 is SGHRS and CDR2 is YFSETQ. The ends were cut back, 7 bases at V and 2 bases at J, with 18 bases in the middle. CDR3 size: 15 residues. The DNA for the CDR3 is TGCGCCAGCGCTCGGGGAACTCTCAGACAAGAGACCCAGTACTTC. Translating it yields CASARGTLRQETQYF.

This clone was seen a few times. This chain links TRBV27 with TRBJ1-2; tentative D call: TRBD1 (5 bases). Trimming shortened V by 7 bases and J by 0 bases, and 21 bases separated the two germline ends. Germline CDR1 MNHEY, CDR2 SMNVEV (reference sequence). The CDR3 is 17 residues long. CDR3 protein: CASTYTGGAAANYGYTF. The CDR3 nucleotides read TGTGCCAGCACTTACACCGGCGGGGCAGCAGCTAACTATGGCTACACCTTC.

Comment on this clone: One end of the junction fails to match germline, which may point to a read error. The chain links TRBV5-6 to TRBJ1-2; D is ambiguous. Germline CDR1 is SGHDT and CDR2 is YYEEEE. The CDR3 sequence is 13 residues long. CDR3 coding DNA: TGTGCCAGCAGCTTGAATTTAAACTATGGCTACCCCTTC. Amino acids: CASSLNLNYGYPF.

The gene calls are TRBV11-2 and TRBJ2-7, with 14 nucleotides matching TRBD2. Germline trimming cut 5 bases from V and 5 bases from J; bases unmatched to any gene: 11. This CDR3 has 17 residues. Germline V gives CDR1 SGHAT, CDR2 FQNNGV. CDR3 DNA sequence: TGTGCCAGCAGCCTGACTAGCGGGGGGGCCAGGAGCAACGAGCAGTACTTC. It yields the protein CASSLTSGGARSNEQYF.

V and J are TRBV19 and TRBJ2-5, with TRBD1 matching over 8 bases. In germline, CDR1 is LNHDA, CDR2 SQIVND (reference sequence). This CDR3 is built from 15 residues. V trimming: 7 bases; J trimming: 0 bases; junction bases outside the gene matches: 7. The CDR3 DNA follows: TGTGCCAGTATGCCCACAGGGGGGTACCAAGAGACCCAGTACTTC. Amino acid sequence: CASMPTGGYQETQYF.